Listed below are T cell receptor beta chains from one sample, sequenced in a study of cytomegalovirus exposure and HLA in healthy donors. Using immunoSEQ multiplex PCR, the repertoire was profiled, and TCRdb retains in-frame clones only, with some absent. The sample has some 150,000 clones, over 70% seen once. Sample: PBMCs. The receptors were gathered from a woman between 40 and 55 years old in good health and CMV-seropositive. Both conserved end residues are part of each CDR3. The D gene is left open where the match is weak. Not all rows give a size; the values are once, few, many and, for expanded clones, a class.

CDR3 protein: CASSLDTGGYTF; CDR3 DNA: TGCGCCAGCAGCTTGGATACGGGGGGCTACACCTTC; D gene: .; V gene: TRBV5-1; clone size: .; J gene: TRBJ1-2
CDR3 protein: CASSPTRLVLDTQYF; CDR3 DNA: TGTGCCAGCTCACCAACGAGACTAGTGTTAGATACGCAGTATTTT; D gene: .; V gene: TRBV18; clone size: .; J gene: TRBJ2-3
CDR3 protein: CASRRLAGRETQYF; CDR3 DNA: TGTGCCAGCAGGAGACTAGCGGGGCGTGAGACCCAGTACTTC; D gene: TRBD2; V gene: TRBV2; clone size: .; J gene: TRBJ2-5
CDR3 protein: CASSYSGGGNTGELFF; CDR3 DNA: TGTGCCAGCAGCTATAGCGGGGGGGGGAACACCGGGGAGCTGTTTTTT; D gene: TRBD2; V gene: TRBV11-2; clone size: .; J gene: TRBJ2-2
CDR3 protein: CASRDRGTYEQYF; CDR3 DNA: TGTGCCAGCAGGGACAGGGGAACCTACGAGCAGTACTTC; D gene: TRBD1; V gene: TRBV6-5; clone size: few; J gene: TRBJ2-7
CDR3 protein: CASSQDAGGRTDTQYF; CDR3 DNA: TGCGCCAGCAGCCAAGATGCGGGGGGGCGCACAGATACGCAGTATTTT; D gene: TRBD2; V gene: TRBV4-1; clone size: .; J gene: TRBJ2-3
CDR3 protein: CASSLAGGETQYF; CDR3 DNA: TGTGCCAGCAGCTTGGCAGGGGGAGAGACCCAGTACTTC; D gene: TRBD1; V gene: TRBV7-3; clone size: .; J gene: TRBJ2-5
CDR3 protein: CASSYYIGQSNTEAFF; CDR3 DNA: TGTGCCAGCAGTTATTATATAGGACAGTCGAACACTGAAGCTTTCTTT; D gene: .; V gene: TRBV6-5; clone size: .; J gene: TRBJ1-1
CDR3 protein: CASSLGIRDFPYGYTF; CDR3 DNA: TGTGCCAGCAGCTTAGGCATCAGGGATTTTCCCTATGGCTACACCTTC; D gene: .; V gene: TRBV7-6; clone size: .; J gene: TRBJ1-2
CDR3 protein: CASSQQGRYGYTF; CDR3 DNA: TGTGCCAGCAGTCAACAGGGTCGCTATGGCTACACCTTC; D gene: .; V gene: TRBV11-1; clone size: .; J gene: TRBJ1-2
CDR3 protein: CASSPPRGTSGGASTDTQYF; CDR3 DNA: TGTGCCAGCTCACCACCTCGCGGGACTAGCGGGGGGGCAAGCACAGATACGCAGTATTTT; D gene: TRBD2; V gene: TRBV18; clone size: .; J gene: TRBJ2-3
CDR3 protein: CASSQDRGQPQHF; CDR3 DNA: TGTGCCAGCAGCCAGGACAGGGGTCAGCCCCAGCATTTT; D gene: TRBD1; V gene: TRBV7-3; clone size: .; J gene: TRBJ1-5
CDR3 protein: CASSLRVRNEQFF; CDR3 DNA: TGTGCCAGCAGCTTGAGGGTGCGCAATGAGCAGTTCTTC; D gene: .; V gene: TRBV11-2; clone size: .; J gene: TRBJ2-1
CDR3 protein: CASSEPGSGTDTQYF; CDR3 DNA: TGCGCCAGCAGCGAACCGGGATCGGGCACAGATACGCAGTATTTT; D gene: .; V gene: TRBV5-1; clone size: .; J gene: TRBJ2-3